This entry concerns a single T cell receptor (beta chain). The V and J ends lost 2 bases and 5 bases, in that order; junction bases with no gene match: 4. CDR1 and CDR2 from the germline V gene are ENHRY and SYGVKD. The CDR3 covers 15 residues. The data are from a study of blood T cell repertoires in COVID-19. About the research overall: COVID-19 samples from acute and convalescent phases originated in the United States, Italy and Spain. Sources were T cells, B-cell-depleted T cells, or PBMCs; the material itself was cDNA or gDNA.

In the original analysis: Amplified reference gene primers provided the basis for estimating nucleated cell counts. The method was immunoSEQ multiplex PCR; TCRdb's version includes in-frame clones alone and lacks a portion of them. Clonal size and the V and J genes are those of that table, whereas D and trimming came from the DNA. The sample has 200,000 to 250,000 clones, approximately 82% seen once. The source of this sequence is a woman older than 75 with acute or convalescent COVID-19. The J gene is TRBJ2-2, the V gene TRBV10-3, with 8 bases aligning to TRBD1. Sequenced sample: peripheral blood. The CDR3 DNA reads TGTGCCATCAGTGAGGGACAGGGAAAGACCGGGGAGCTGTTTTTT. Translating it yields CAISEGQGKTGELFF.